The clone carrying this T cell receptor (beta chain) has ten or more counts. The data were taken from a study of blood T cells in healthy people across ages. The ends were cut back, 3 bases at V and 3 bases at J, with 13 bases in the middle. This CDR3 contains 15 residues. PCR was performed a second time for about 7 to 12 cycles using a sample-barcoded 5' primer and a J-beta primer mix. A tag from a template-switch adaptor with 12 random nucleotides marked each cDNA molecule. TCRdb called the 5' RACE reads again in MiXCR, with one record for every CDR3 protein. Counted here are 850,000 or so distinct CDR3 sequences, less than 35% occurring once; the ten biggest clones make up roughly a sixth.

This rearrangement joins TRBV12-3 or TRBV12-4 to TRBJ2-3, with D tentatively TRBD2 (5 bases). Specimen: blood. The clonotype originates from a woman of 80 years or more in good health. CDR3 nucleotide sequence: TGTGCCAGCAGTTTTTGGCGGACGGGAACAGATACGCAGTATTTT. Translated: CASSFWRTGTDTQYF.